Below, one T cell receptor (beta chain) is given with its context. The antigen is unknown. The germline gives CDR1 PRHDT, CDR2 FYEKMQ (reference sequence). The CDR3 is 17 residues long. V lost 2 bases and J lost 1; bases outside the gene matches: 5. PCR amplification relied on 60 Vbeta primers (plus 13 Jbeta primers). This table comes from immunoSEQ multiplex PCR, and its TCRdb copy is limited to in-frame clones, with some not included. The sample has roughly 89,000 clones, more than 55% seen once. The record originates from a study of cytomegalovirus exposure and HLA in healthy donors. Findings of the study overall: Among donors in an Asian-associated ancestry cluster, a later analysis reportedly found fewer N-insertions than the roughly 610-donor mean. Cytomegalovirus association was listed for 170 or so TCR beta chains.

This clonotype originated in a woman aged 50 to 60 in good health and CMV-seropositive. The sample consisted of PBMCs. The V gene is TRBV13, the J gene TRBJ2-6, with 7 nucleotides matching TRBD2. DNA of the CDR3: TGTGCCAGCAGCTTACGTGTGGGGGGGTCTGGGGCCAACGTCCTGACTTTC. It translates to CASSLRVGGSGANVLTF.